This T cell receptor beta chain was retrieved from a study of tumor-infiltrating lymphocytes in localized non-small cell lung cancer. TCRdb's table, derived via immunoSEQ multiplex PCR, lists solely in-frame clones and lacks some. The profile covers 17,000 or so clones, with less than 85% appearing a single time and 6% to 7% taken by the ten largest. Note on this clone: Antigen unknown.

The germline V gene encodes CDR1 MNHNS and CDR2 SASEGT. V gave up 1 base and J gave up 2 bases, with 8 bases separating them. CDR3 length: 15 amino acids. Findings and caveats of the study: Immunotypes IM1 and IM2 had similar TCR-derived T-cell fractions.

The sample taken for sequencing was lung tumor tissue. This TCR came from a human donor with non-small cell lung cancer. The chain employs TRBV6-1 and TRBJ2-2, with D tentatively TRBD1 or TRBD2 (5 bases each). CDR3 nucleotide sequence: TGTGCCAGCAGTGAAGTGGGGGTTAACACCGGGGAGCTGTTTTTT. Protein: CASSEVGVNTGELFF.